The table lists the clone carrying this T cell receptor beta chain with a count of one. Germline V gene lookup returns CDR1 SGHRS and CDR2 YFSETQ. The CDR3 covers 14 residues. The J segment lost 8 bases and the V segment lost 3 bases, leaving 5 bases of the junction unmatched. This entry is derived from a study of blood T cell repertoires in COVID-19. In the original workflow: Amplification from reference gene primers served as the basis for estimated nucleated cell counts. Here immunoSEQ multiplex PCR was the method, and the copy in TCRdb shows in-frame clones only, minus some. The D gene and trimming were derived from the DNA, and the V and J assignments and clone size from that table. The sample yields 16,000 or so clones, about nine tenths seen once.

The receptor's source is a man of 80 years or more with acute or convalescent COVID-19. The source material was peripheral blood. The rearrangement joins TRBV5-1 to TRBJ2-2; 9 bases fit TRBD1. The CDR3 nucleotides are TGCGCCAGCAGCTCCTGGACAGGGGTAGGGGAGCTGTTTTTT. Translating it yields CASSSWTGVGELFF.